This T cell receptor (beta chain) originates from a study of cytomegalovirus exposure and HLA in healthy donors. Regarding the study as a whole: Reported results showed that the classifier diagnosed cytomegalovirus status with high specificity and sensitivity. Cytomegalovirus association was assigned to more than 150 TCR beta chains.

Profiled with immunoSEQ multiplex PCR; TCRdb holds only in-frame clones, not every one. The table has 150,000 to 200,000 clones, roughly 83% seen once. Donors were drawn from the approximately 120-subject validation cohort, separate from the 666-subject first cohort. On this clone itself: Antigen: not known.

The germline V gene encodes CDR1 SGHRS and CDR2 YFSETQ. The CDR3 covers 19 residues. Losses at the gene ends were 2 bases for V and 7 bases for J; bases not matched to a gene: 15. The rearrangement joins TRBV5-1 to TRBJ2-2; 12 bases are shared with TRBD2. This receptor was taken from a man aged 30 to 45 in good health and CMV-seropositive. Sequencing used PBMCs. Written as DNA, the CDR3 is TGCGCCAGCAGCTTACAACCTAGCGGGAGGGCCAGTTTCATCGGGGAGCTGTTTTTT. Encoded protein: CASSLQPSGRASFIGELFF.